Following are 5 T cell receptor beta chains from one sample sequenced in a study of blood T cell repertoires in COVID-19. Data came from immunoSEQ multiplex PCR; TCRdb stores just in-frame clones and leaves some out. Of under 200,000 clones in the sample, about 88% were seen once. Material: peripheral blood. These receptors all come from a young man with active or convalescent COVID-19.

The gene calls are TRBV7-2 and TRBJ2-6; TRBD2 might be the D (5 bases). CDR1 and CDR2 (germline): SGHTA, FQGNSA. Deletions cut 3 bases from V and 0 bases from J, with 12 bases between. This CDR3 is 17 amino acids long. CDR3 sequence: CASSLRAAASGANVLTF. For the CDR3, the DNA is TGTGCCAGCAGCTTGCGAGCGGCCGCCTCTGGGGCCAACGTCCTGACTTTC.

This chain uses TRBV14 with TRBJ2-1; 9 nucleotides agree with TRBD2. Per germline, CDR1 SGHDN and CDR2 FVKESK. The ends lost 3 bases at V and 6 bases at J; junction bases unmatched: 12. The CDR3 covers 17 residues. The CDR3 DNA reads as TGTGCCAGCAGCCAGTTCGCGGGGGCTAGCGGGGCCAATGAGCAGTTCTTC. Its protein product is CASSQFAGASGANEQFF.

This chain joins TRBV5-1 and TRBJ1-6; 9 bases agree with TRBD1. This CDR3 contains 15 residues. CDR1 is SGHRS, CDR2 YFSETQ, per germline. The V and J ends lost 3 bases and 9 bases, in that order; junction bases with no gene match: 7. The CDR3 region has the DNA TGCGCCAGCAGCTGGGGGACAGGGACCGGTTCACCCCTCCACTTT. This codes for CASSWGTGTGSPLHF. Looking up the rest from reference TRBV5-1 and TRBJ1-6 gives the full variable domain: KAGVTQTPRYLIKTRGQQVTLSCSPISGHRSVSWYQQTPGQGLQFLFEYFSETQRNKGNFPGRFSGRQFSNSRSEMNVSTLELGDSALYLCASSWGTGTGSPLHFGNGTRLTVT.

This chain joins TRBV6-4 and TRBJ2-5, with 9 nucleotides matching TRBD2. The CDR3 contains 17 residues. The germline gives CDR1 MRHNA, CDR2 SNTAGT. Trimming took 6 bases from V and 3 from J; bases not matched to a gene: 14. CDR3 region: CASSPGVAGDSEETQYF. DNA of the CDR3: TGTGCCAGCAGCCCCGGGGTAGCGGGGGACTCAGAAGAGACCCAGTACTTC.

V gene TRBV5-1 combines with J gene TRBJ2-1; TRBD2 is a possible D gene (5 bases). This CDR3 has 13 residues. CDR1 is SGHRS and CDR2 is YFSETQ in the germline V gene. The ends were cut back, 3 bases at V and 5 bases at J, with 9 bases in the middle. The CDR3 here is CASSWSGDNEQFF. The CDR3 nucleotides are TGCGCCAGCAGCTGGAGCGGTGACAATGAGCAGTTCTTC.